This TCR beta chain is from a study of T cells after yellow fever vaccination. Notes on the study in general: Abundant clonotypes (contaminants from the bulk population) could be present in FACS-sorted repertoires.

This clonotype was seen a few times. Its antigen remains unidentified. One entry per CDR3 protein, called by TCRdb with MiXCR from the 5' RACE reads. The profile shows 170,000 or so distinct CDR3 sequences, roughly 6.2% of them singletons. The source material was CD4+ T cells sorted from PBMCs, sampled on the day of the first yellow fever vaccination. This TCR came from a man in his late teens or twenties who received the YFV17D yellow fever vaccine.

The CDR3 coding sequence is TGTGCCAGTAGTAAAGATCCTCTCCTAGGGGGGTGGGTGAATGAGCAGTTCTTC. This translates into CASSKDPLLGGWVNEQFF. The rearrangement joins TRBV19 to TRBJ2-1; tentatively, D is TRBD1 or TRBD2 (6 bases each). This CDR3 spans 18 amino acids. In germline, CDR1 is LNHDA, CDR2 SQIVND (reference sequence). V was cut by 4 bases and J by 7 bases, with 26 bases left in between.